The 30 T cell receptor beta chains given below trace back to one sample, sequenced in a study of blood T cell repertoires in COVID-19. Only in-frame clones appear in the TCRdb table, and some are missing; sequencing was by immunoSEQ multiplex PCR. The sample lists approximately 110,000 clones; 86% were seen once. The sequenced sample consisted of peripheral blood. These receptors came from a human donor in a cohort sampled during active COVID-19.

This chain uses TRBV7-3 with TRBJ2-7; tentative D call: TRBD2 (5 bases). Trimming removed 5 bases at V and 4 bases at J, with 12 bases between. The CDR3 is 13 residues long. From germline, CDR1 is SGHTA and CDR2 FQGTGA. The CDR3 DNA reads TGTGCCAGCAGCGTACAGCCGGGGTACGAGCAGTACTTC. Translated: CASSVQPGYEQYF.

The rearrangement links TRBV7-2 to TRBJ2-1, with 11 nucleotides matching TRBD2. The CDR3 is 17 residues long. Germline-derived CDR1 and CDR2 are SGHTA and FQGNSA. Trimming took 3 bases from V and 4 from J; bases not matched to a gene: 8. This CDR3 reads CASSLTRTSGPYNEQFF. The CDR3 coding sequence is TGTGCCAGCAGCTTGACCCGGACTAGCGGGCCTTACAATGAGCAGTTCTTC.

This clone appeared once. The chain recombines TRBV6-5 with TRBJ1-4; a weak D match, TRBD1 (6 bases). The CDR3 has 15 residues. Trimming took 4 bases from V and 8 from J, leaving 17 bases between them. Germline values: CDR1 MNHEY, CDR2 SVGAGI. In nucleotides, the CDR3 is TGTGCCAGCAGTTCCCGGGGCACAGGGTTCGAAAAACTGTTTTTT. This gives the protein CASSSRGTGFEKLFF.

The gene calls are TRBV7-2 and TRBJ2-7; 8 nucleotides align to TRBD2. The V gene's germline CDR1 is SGHTA and CDR2 FQGNSA. The CDR3 contains 13 residues. With V trimmed by 5 bases and J by 2 bases, 2 bases remained unmatched. The CDR3 DNA reads TGTGCCAGCAGCACTAGCGGTCCCTACGAGCAGTACTTC. Protein sequence: CASSTSGPYEQYF.

The chain combines TRBV11-2 with TRBJ2-5, with 9 nucleotides matching TRBD1. Germline trimming cut 2 bases from V and 5 bases from J; bases unmatched to any gene: 9. The CDR3 contains 16 residues. Germline V lookup: CDR1 SGHAT, CDR2 FQNNGV. CDR3 protein: CASSLMGQGSRETQYF. CDR3 DNA: TGTGCCAGCAGCTTAATGGGACAGGGAAGTAGGGAGACCCAGTACTTC. The full variable domain, rest sourced from reference TRBV11-2 and TRBJ2-5, is EAGVAQSPRYKIIEKRQSVAFWCNPISGHATLYWYQQILGQGPKLLIQFQNNGVVDDSQLPKDRFSAERLKGVDSTLKIQPAKLEDSAVYLCASSLMGQGSRETQYFGPGTRLLVL.

V gene TRBV12-3 or TRBV12-4 combines with J gene TRBJ2-2, with D tentatively TRBD2 (6 bases). The V end was cut by 5 bases, the J end by 3 bases, with 7 bases between. The CDR3 sequence is 13 residues long. The CDR3, as DNA: TGTGCCAGCAGTGGGGACTACACCGGGGAGCTGTTTTTT. Its translation: CASSGDYTGELFF.

The chain joins TRBV10-3 to TRBJ1-1; D not resolved. Germline lookup yields CDR1 ENHRY and CDR2 SYGVKD. CDR3 size: 12 residues. V shed 3 bases and J shed 6 bases, with 8 bases lying between them. The CDR3 nucleotides are TGTGCCATCAGTGATTACGGGTCTGAAGCTTTCTTT. Its translation: CAISDYGSEAFF.

The chain carries TRBV3-1 (or the pseudogene TRBV3-2) and TRBJ2-2, with 9 positions matching TRBD2. Germline-derived CDR1 and CDR2 are LGHDT and YNNKEL (reference sequence). The CDR3 spans 18 residues. V shed 0 bases and J 7 bases; nucleotides not matched to a gene: 12. The DNA for the CDR3 is TGTGCCAGCAGCCAAGATCCGCGCGGGAGGGCCAACCTCGGGGAGCTGTTTTTT. It specifies CASSQDPRGRANLGELFF.

J is TRBJ2-7 and V is TRBV2; TRBD1 agrees at 10 bases. V shed 6 bases, J shed 3 bases, and the junction held 5 bases outside the gene matches. The germline gives CDR1 SNHLY, CDR2 FYNNEI. The CDR3 is made up of 14 amino acids. In nucleotides, the CDR3 is TGTGCCAGCAGCCCCGGACAGGGGGACTACGAGCAGTACTTC. It encodes CASSPGQGDYEQYF.

The chain is built from TRBV12-5 and TRBJ2-1; 12 bases line up with TRBD2. The CDR3 covers 14 residues. Germline V gene sequence: CDR1 LGHNT, CDR2 FRNRAP. Trimming removed 4 bases from V and 5 bases from J; junction bases left unmatched: 0. The CDR3 bases are TGTGCTAGTGGTTCTAGCGGGAGGGACAATGAGCAGTTCTTC. It translates to CASGSSGRDNEQFF. Full variable domain (missing parts from reference TRBV12-5 and TRBJ2-1): DARVTQTPRHKVTEMGQEVTMRCQPILGHNTVFWYRQTMMQGLELLAYFRNRAPLDDSGMPKDRFSAEMPDATLATLKIQPSEPRDSAVYFCASGSSGRDNEQFFGPGTRLTVL.

The sample holds one count of this clone. The same CDR3 can be traced to other DNA sequences in this sample. CDR3 in amino acids: CASSGTSGRPEQYF. The CDR3 DNA sequence: TGCGCCAGCAGCGGGACTAGCGGGAGACCCGAGCAGTACTTC. J is TRBJ2-7 and V is TRBV10-2; 14 nucleotides align to TRBD2. With V trimmed by 6 bases and J by 6 bases, 4 bases remained unmatched. The germline V gene encodes CDR1 WSHSY and CDR2 SAAADI. The CDR3 length is 14 residues.

This chain connects TRBV5-1 to TRBJ2-7; D perhaps matches TRBD1 (5 bases). The V gene lost 4 bases and the J gene lost 0 bases, with 11 bases spanning the gap. The germline gives CDR1 SGHRS, CDR2 YFSETQ. The CDR3 covers 14 residues. CDR3 in DNA: TGCGCCAGCAGCCCATTTGACAGCTCCTACGAGCAGTACTTC. It yields the protein CASSPFDSSYEQYF.

The J gene is TRBJ2-7, the V gene TRBV27, with D perhaps TRBD1 (6 bases). Germline values: CDR1 MNHEY, CDR2 SMNVEV (reference sequence). The CDR3 totals 18 residues. V was shortened by 2 bases and J by 2 bases, with 22 bases between the two germline ends. The CDR3 region has the DNA TGTGCCAGCAGTTTACGGGGTTGGCCGGGAAAGGGGGCCTACGAGCAGTACTTC. Its protein product is CASSLRGWPGKGAYEQYF.

The rearrangement joins TRBV19 to TRBJ2-1, with 8 bases lining up with TRBD1. This CDR3 comprises 15 residues. From germline, CDR1 is LNHDA and CDR2 SQIVND (reference sequence). V was clipped by 4 bases and J by 5 bases; unmatched bases: 7. The CDR3 DNA follows: TGTGCCAGTAGTACTGCCCAGGGGGCCAACAATGAGCAGTTCTTC. Translation: CASSTAQGANNEQFF.

This clone is a singleton in its sample. The chain is built from TRBV13 and TRBJ2-7, with D possibly matching TRBD1 (6 bases). The CDR3 loop spans 15 amino acids. Trimming cost V 4 bases and J 3 bases, with 16 bases left between them. Germline-derived CDR1 and CDR2 are PRHDT and FYEKMQ (reference sequence). CDR3 loop: CASSSGTNDFYEQYF. The CDR3 DNA is TGTGCCAGCAGCTCGGGGACAAATGATTTCTACGAGCAGTACTTC.

The chain recombines TRBV6-6 with TRBJ1-4; 8 bases fit TRBD1. The CDR3 is 13 residues long. Germline V gene sequence: CDR1 MNHNY, CDR2 SVGAGI (reference sequence). V was pared by 8 bases and J by 7 bases, with 6 bases of the junction left unmatched. CDR3 in DNA: TGTGCCAGCGGCACAGGGGGAGGTGAAAAACTGTTTTTT. Translation gives CASGTGGGEKLFF.

A few counts support this clone. The CDR3 loop is CASSSYRLAGYNEQFF. As DNA, the CDR3 is TGTGCCAGCAGCTCTTACCGACTAGCGGGTTACAATGAGCAGTTCTTC. The chain carries TRBV7-8 and TRBJ2-1; 10 positions agree with TRBD2. The CDR3 runs 16 residues. V lost 4 bases, J lost 4 bases, and 7 bases stayed unmatched. Germline-derived CDR1 and CDR2 are SGHVS and FQNEAQ.

This chain links TRBV7-2 with TRBJ2-2; the match to TRBD2 covers 8 bases. Trimming took 1 base from V and 4 from J; bases not matched to a gene: 8. CDR1 and CDR2 from the germline V gene are SGHTA and FQGNSA. The CDR3 extends over 17 amino acids. The CDR3: CASSLDPAGVGTGELFF. The CDR3 DNA reads TGTGCCAGCAGCTTAGACCCAGCGGGAGTTGGCACCGGGGAGCTGTTTTTT.

This chain links TRBV11-2 with TRBJ2-1; a possible D gene is TRBD1 (5 bases). The CDR3 loop spans 12 amino acids. V shed 4 bases and J shed 15 bases, with 16 bases lying between them. Germline V gene lookup returns CDR1 SGHAT and CDR2 FQNNGV. The DNA of the CDR3 is TGTGCCAGCAGCTCCCAGGGTAGATATCTGTTCTTC. Translating gives CASSSQGRYLFF.

The CDR3, as DNA: TGTGCCACCAGTGAGCCAACAGGGTTAGATACGCAGTATTTT. Its translation is CATSEPTGLDTQYF. This sequence joins TRBV24-1 and TRBJ2-3; weak D call: TRBD1 (6 bases). The germline V gene has CDR1 KGHDR and CDR2 SFDVKD. This CDR3 is built from 14 residues. V was clipped by 4 bases and J by 5 bases, with 12 bases between them.

The chain combines TRBV5-1 with TRBJ1-1; the match to TRBD1 covers 10 bases. CDR3 length: 15 amino acids. Losses at the gene ends were 2 bases for V and 5 bases for J; bases not matched to a gene: 6. Germline-derived CDR1 and CDR2 are SGHRS and YFSETQ. The CDR3: CASSLGDRGKTEAFF. The CDR3 bases are TGCGCCAGCAGCTTAGGGGACAGGGGAAAAACTGAAGCTTTCTTT.

The chain recombines TRBV4-3 with TRBJ2-3; D unclear. This CDR3 is built from 15 residues. Germline V gene lookup returns CDR1 LGHNA and CDR2 YSLEER. The V gene lost 1 base and the J gene lost 0 bases, with 8 bases spanning the gap. The CDR3 DNA follows: TGCGCCAGCAGCCAAGGGAGTTATAGCACAGATACGCAGTATTTT. Translating it yields CASSQGSYSTDTQYF.

The chain joins TRBV2 to TRBJ2-7; no clear D gene. Germline CDR1 is SNHLY and CDR2 is FYNNEI. The V end lost 5 bases, the J end lost 3 bases, and 14 bases lay between the germline ends. The CDR3 runs 14 residues. DNA for the CDR3: TGTGCCAGCAGTAAAGACGGTGTCTACTACGAGCAGTACTTC. Protein sequence: CASSKDGVYYEQYF.

This clone occurred many times. The chain employs TRBV19 and TRBJ1-3; TRBD1 agrees at 7 bases. J was trimmed by 3 bases and V by 4 bases; bases with no gene match: 6. Germline lookup yields CDR1 LNHDA and CDR2 SQIVND (reference sequence). The CDR3 sequence is 15 residues long. CDR3 nucleotides: TGTGCCAGTAGTACCGGGACAGCCTTTGGAAACACCATATATTTT. It is translated as CASSTGTAFGNTIYF.

This sequence joins TRBV1 and TRBJ1-5; TRBD1, the table's D call, was not compared with the DNA. TRBV1 is flagged as a pseudogene. The CDR3 loop spans 17 amino acids. The CDR3 DNA reads as TGCACCAGCAGCCACCCATCGTGGGGCCCGCTCCCTCAGCCCCAGCATTTT. Translating gives CTSSHPSWGPLPQPQHF.

This rearrangement joins TRBV29-1 to TRBJ1-2; 7 bases fit TRBD1. The V and J ends lost 6 bases and 13 bases, in that order; junction bases with no gene match: 5. Per the germline V gene, CDR1 is SQVTM and CDR2 is ANQGSEA. The CDR3 is made up of 9 amino acids. In DNA, the CDR3 is TGCAGCGTCGACAGGGCTTTCACCTTC. It is translated as CSVDRAFTF.

V usage is TRBV19 and J usage is TRBJ1-5; no firm D call. CDR1 is LNHDA and CDR2 is SQIVND in the germline V gene (reference sequence). The CDR3 totals 13 residues. The V end was cut by 3 bases, the J end by 4 bases, with 7 bases between. The CDR3 sequence: CASSIQTNQPQHF. The CDR3 bases are TGTGCCAGTAGTATTCAGACTAATCAGCCCCAGCATTTT.

The V and J genes are TRBV10-3 and TRBJ1-5; unclear D gene. The CDR3 has 14 amino acids. V lost 4 bases and J 5 bases, leaving 12 bases between the germline ends. The germline V gene has CDR1 ENHRY and CDR2 SYGVKD. The chain's CDR3 is CAISGTAPDQPQHF. CDR3 bases: TGTGCCATCAGTGGAACCGCCCCGGATCAGCCCCAGCATTTT.

V is TRBV10-3 and J is TRBJ2-1; 9 nucleotides align to TRBD1. V was clipped by 2 bases and J by 7 bases; unmatched bases: 0. The CDR3 runs 13 residues. Germline assignment: CDR1 ENHRY and CDR2 SYGVKD. The CDR3 spells CAISEDRGNEQFF. The CDR3 nucleotides read TGTGCCATCAGTGAGGACAGGGGGAATGAGCAGTTCTTC.

This clone was detected only once. The chain is built from TRBV4-1 and TRBJ2-5; D not certain. Looked up from germline, CDR1 is MGHRA and CDR2 is YSYEKL. The CDR3 consists of 16 residues. The V end was cut by 1 base, the J end by 3 bases, with 15 bases between. The CDR3 here is CASSQGLASVKETQYF. DNA of the CDR3: TGCGCCAGCAGCCAAGGACTGGCGTCGGTCAAAGAGACCCAGTACTTC.